This T cell receptor (beta chain) was sequenced in a study of blood T cell repertoires in COVID-19. The method was immunoSEQ multiplex PCR; TCRdb's version includes in-frame clones alone and lacks a portion of them. This sample has some 130,000 clones, with roughly 80% found just once. Trimming cost V 1 base and J 8 bases, with 12 bases left between them. Per the germline V gene, CDR1 is SQVTM and CDR2 is ANQGSEA. The CDR3 is made up of 13 amino acids. The chain combines TRBV29-1 with TRBJ2-1, with TRBD1 as a possible D gene (6 bases). This TCR was recovered from an elderly woman with acute or convalescent COVID-19. Sequences were obtained from peripheral blood. In DNA form, the CDR3 reads TGCAGCGTTGAAGGGGACACCTGGGATGAGCAGTTCTTC. Protein: CSVEGDTWDEQFF.